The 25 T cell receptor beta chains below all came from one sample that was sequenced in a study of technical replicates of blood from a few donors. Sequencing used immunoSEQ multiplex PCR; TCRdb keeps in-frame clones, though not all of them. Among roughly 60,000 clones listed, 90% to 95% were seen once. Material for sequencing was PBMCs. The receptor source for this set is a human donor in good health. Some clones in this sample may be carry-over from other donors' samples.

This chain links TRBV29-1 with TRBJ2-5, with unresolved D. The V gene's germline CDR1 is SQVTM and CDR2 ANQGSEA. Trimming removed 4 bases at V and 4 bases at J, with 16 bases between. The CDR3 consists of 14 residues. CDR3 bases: TGCAGCGTTGGTGTCAACCCCCCGCGAGAGACCCAGTACTTC. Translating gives CSVGVNPPRETQYF.

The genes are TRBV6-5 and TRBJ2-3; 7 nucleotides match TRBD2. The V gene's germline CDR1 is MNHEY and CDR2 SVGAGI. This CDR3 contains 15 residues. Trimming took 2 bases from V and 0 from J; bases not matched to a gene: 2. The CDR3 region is CASSYGGGSTDTQYF. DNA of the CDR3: TGTGCCAGCAGTTACGGCGGGGGTAGCACAGATACGCAGTATTTT.

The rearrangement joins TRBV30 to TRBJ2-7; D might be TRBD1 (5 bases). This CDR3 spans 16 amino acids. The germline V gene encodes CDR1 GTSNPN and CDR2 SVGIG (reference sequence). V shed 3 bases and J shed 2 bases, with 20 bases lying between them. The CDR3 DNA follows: TGTGCCTGGAGCCCGGCAGGGATCTACAAGACCTACGAGCAGTACTTC. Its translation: CAWSPAGIYKTYEQYF.

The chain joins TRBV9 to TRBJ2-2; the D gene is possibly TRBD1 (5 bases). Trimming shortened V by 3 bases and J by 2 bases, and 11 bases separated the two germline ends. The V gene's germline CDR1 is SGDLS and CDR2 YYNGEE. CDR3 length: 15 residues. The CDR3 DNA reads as TGTGCCAGCAGCGCGATAGGGGTAAACACCGGGGAGCTGTTTTTT. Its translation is CASSAIGVNTGELFF.

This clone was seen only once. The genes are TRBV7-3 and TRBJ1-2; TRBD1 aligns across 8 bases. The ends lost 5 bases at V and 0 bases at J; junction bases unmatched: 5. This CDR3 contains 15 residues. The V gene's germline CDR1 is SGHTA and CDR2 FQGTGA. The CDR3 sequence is CASSRGQEANYGYTF. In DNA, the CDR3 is TGTGCCAGCAGCCGGGGACAGGAAGCTAACTATGGCTACACCTTC. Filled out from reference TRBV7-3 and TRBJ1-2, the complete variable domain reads GAGVSQTPSNKVTEKGKYVELRCDPISGHTALYWYRQSLGQGPEFLIYFQGTGAADDSGLPNDRFFAVRPEGSVSTLKIQRTERGDSAVYLCASSRGQEANYGYTFGSGTRLTVV.

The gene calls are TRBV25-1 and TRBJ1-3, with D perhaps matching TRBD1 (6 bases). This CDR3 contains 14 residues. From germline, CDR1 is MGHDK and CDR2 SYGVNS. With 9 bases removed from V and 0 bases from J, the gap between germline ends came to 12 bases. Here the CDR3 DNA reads TGTGCCAGTTCTTGGGACACCTCTGGAAACACCATATATTTT. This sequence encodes CASSWDTSGNTIYF.

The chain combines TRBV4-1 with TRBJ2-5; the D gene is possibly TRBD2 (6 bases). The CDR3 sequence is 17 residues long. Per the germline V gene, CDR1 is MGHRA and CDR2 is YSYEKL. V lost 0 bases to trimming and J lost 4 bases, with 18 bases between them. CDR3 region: CASSQDGGTRRGETQYF. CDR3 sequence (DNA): TGCGCCAGCAGCCAAGATGGAGGGACGAGAAGAGGAGAGACCCAGTACTTC.

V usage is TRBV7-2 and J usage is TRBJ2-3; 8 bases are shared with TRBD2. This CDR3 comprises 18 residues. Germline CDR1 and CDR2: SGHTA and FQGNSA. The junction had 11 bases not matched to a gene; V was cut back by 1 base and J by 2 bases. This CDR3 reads CASSLVGLGSGDTDTQYF. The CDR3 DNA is TGTGCCAGCAGCTTAGTTGGCTTAGGTAGCGGGGACACAGATACGCAGTATTTT.

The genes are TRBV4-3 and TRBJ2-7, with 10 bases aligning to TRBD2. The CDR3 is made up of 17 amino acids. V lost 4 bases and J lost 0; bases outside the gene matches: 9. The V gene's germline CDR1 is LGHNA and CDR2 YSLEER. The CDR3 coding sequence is TGCGCCAGCAGCCCTGTGACTAGCGGGCGGAGCTCCTACGAGCAGTACTTC. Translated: CASSPVTSGRSSYEQYF.

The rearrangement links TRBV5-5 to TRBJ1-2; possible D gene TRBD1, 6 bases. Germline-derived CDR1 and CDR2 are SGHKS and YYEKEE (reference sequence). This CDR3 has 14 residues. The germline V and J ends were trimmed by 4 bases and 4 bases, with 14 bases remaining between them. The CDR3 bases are TGTGCCAGCAGCCCGGGACACGGACTCTATGGCTACACCTTC. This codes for CASSPGHGLYGYTF.

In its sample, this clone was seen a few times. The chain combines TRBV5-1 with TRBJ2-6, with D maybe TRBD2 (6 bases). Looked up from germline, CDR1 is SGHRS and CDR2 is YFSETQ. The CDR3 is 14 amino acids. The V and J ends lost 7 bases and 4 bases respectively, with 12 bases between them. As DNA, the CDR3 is TGCGCCAGCGCGGGGCAAAGAGGGGCCAACGTCCTGACTTTC. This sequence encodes CASAGQRGANVLTF.

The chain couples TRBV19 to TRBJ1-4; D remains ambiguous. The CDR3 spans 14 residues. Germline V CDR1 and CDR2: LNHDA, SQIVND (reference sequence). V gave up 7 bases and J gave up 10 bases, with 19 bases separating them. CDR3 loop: CASTYDGREGKLFF. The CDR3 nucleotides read TGTGCCAGTACTTACGACGGACGAGAGGGAAAACTGTTTTTT.

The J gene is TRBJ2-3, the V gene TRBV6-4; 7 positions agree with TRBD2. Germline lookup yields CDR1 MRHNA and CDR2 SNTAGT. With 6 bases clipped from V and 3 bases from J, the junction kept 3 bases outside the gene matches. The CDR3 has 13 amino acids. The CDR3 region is CASSGGSTDTQYF. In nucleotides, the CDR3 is TGTGCCAGCAGCGGGGGGTCAACAGATACGCAGTATTTT.

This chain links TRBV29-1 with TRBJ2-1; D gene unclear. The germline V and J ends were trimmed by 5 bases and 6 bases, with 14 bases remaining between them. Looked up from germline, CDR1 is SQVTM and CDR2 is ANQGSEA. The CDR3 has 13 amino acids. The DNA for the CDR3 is TGCAGCGTTCGACTTGCGAATCTCAATGAGCAGTTCTTC. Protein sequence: CSVRLANLNEQFF.

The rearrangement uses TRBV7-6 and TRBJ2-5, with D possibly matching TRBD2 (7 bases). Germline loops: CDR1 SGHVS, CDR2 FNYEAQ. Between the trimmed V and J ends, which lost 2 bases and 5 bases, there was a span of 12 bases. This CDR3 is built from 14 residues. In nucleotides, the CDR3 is TGTGCCAGCAGCTTATTGGGGGGGCAGGAGACCCAGTACTTC. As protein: CASSLLGGQETQYF.

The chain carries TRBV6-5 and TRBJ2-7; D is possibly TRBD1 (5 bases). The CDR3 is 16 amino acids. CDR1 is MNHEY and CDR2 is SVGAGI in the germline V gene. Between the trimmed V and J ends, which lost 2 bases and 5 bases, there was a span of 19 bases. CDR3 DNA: TGTGCCAGCAGTTACATACAAGGGGCAGGCGAAAACGAGCAGTACTTC. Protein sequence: CASSYIQGAGENEQYF.

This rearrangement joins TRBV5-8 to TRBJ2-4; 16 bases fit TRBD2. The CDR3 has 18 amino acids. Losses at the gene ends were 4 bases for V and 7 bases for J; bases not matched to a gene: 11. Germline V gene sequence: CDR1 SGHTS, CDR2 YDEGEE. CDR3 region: CASSRAGTSGGARNIQYF. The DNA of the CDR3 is TGTGCCAGCAGCCGTGCCGGGACTAGCGGGGGGGCTCGGAACATTCAGTACTTC. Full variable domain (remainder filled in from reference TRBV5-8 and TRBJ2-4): EAGVTQSPTHLIKTRGQQATLRCSPISGHTSVYWYQQALGLGLQFLLWYDEGEERNRGNFPPRFSGRQFPNYSSELNVNALELEDSALYLCASSRAGTSGGARNIQYFGAGTRLSVL.

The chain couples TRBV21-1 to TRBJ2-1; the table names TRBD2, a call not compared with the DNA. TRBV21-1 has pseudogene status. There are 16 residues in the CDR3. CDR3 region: CASSPRTSGRGNEQFF. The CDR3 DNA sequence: TGTGCCAGCAGCCCGCGGACTAGCGGGAGGGGGAATGAGCAGTTCTTC.

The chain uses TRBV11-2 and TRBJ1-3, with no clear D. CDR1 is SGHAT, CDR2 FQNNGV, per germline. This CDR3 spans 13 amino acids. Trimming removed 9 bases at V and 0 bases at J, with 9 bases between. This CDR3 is CASQRSSGNTIYF. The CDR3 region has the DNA TGTGCCAGTCAAAGGAGCTCTGGAAACACCATATATTTT.

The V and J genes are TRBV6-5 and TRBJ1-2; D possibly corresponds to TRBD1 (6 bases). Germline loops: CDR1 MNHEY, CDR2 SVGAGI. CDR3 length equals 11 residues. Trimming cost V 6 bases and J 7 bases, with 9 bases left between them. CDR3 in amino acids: CASRARGGYTF. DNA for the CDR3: TGTGCCAGCAGGGCCAGGGGTGGCTACACCTTC.

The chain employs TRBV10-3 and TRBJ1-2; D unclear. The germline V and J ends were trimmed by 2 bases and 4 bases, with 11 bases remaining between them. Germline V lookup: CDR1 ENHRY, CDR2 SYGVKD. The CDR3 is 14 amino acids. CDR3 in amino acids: CAISEPNTFYGYTF. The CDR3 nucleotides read TGTGCCATCAGTGAGCCGAATACATTCTATGGCTACACCTTC.

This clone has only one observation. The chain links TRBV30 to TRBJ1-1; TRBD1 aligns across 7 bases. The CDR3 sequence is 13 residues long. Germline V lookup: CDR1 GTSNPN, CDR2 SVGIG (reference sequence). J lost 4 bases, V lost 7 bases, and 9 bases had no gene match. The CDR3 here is CASRDRGATEAFF. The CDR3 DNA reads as TGTGCCTCCCGGGACAGAGGAGCCACTGAAGCTTTCTTT.

The CDR3 bases are TGTGCCAGCAGCTTGGGGCTACCAGGTTCCTACGAGCAGTACTTC. The encoded protein is CASSLGLPGSYEQYF. The chain recombines TRBV11-3 with TRBJ2-7; a possible D gene is TRBD1 (5 bases). Germline V lookup: CDR1 SGHNT, CDR2 YENEEA. This CDR3 region has 15 residues. V was shortened by 3 bases and J by 1 base, with 13 bases between the two germline ends.

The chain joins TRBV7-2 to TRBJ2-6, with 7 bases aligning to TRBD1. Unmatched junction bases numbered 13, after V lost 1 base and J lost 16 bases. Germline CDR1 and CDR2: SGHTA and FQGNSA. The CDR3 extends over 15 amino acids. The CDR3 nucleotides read TGTGCCAGCAGCTTAGAACCCGGGACAGACCGTCGACTGACTTTC. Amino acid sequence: CASSLEPGTDRRLTF.

CDR3 sequence: CASSQDYGHSYEQYF. CDR3 bases: TGCGCCAGCAGCCAAGACTACGGTCACTCCTACGAGCAGTACTTC. V usage is TRBV4-3 and J usage is TRBJ2-7, with D unresolved. The V and J ends lost 0 bases and 0 bases respectively, with 9 bases between them. This CDR3 spans 15 amino acids. Looked up from germline, CDR1 is LGHNA and CDR2 is YSLEER.